This entry features one T cell receptor (beta chain) sequence. The entry originates in a study of T cell repertoires in cytomegalovirus infection. CDR3 size: 12 residues. Germline lookup yields CDR1 MDHEN and CDR2 SYDVKM. The ends were cut back, 0 bases at V and 7 bases at J, with 6 bases in the middle. MiXCR was run by TCRdb on the reads, yielding one entry per CDR3 protein. The table lists almost 550,000 distinct CDR3 sequences, 15% to 20% of them singletons. The sample was CD8+ T cells from PBMCs. The rearrangement uses TRBV28 and TRBJ1-1; D not certain. The clonotype originates from a human donor in good health (CMV status not recorded). Some clones in this sample may be carry-over from other donors' samples. In nucleotides, the CDR3 is TGTGCCAGCAGTTTATGGGGAGGTGAAGCTTTCTTT. Translating gives CASSLWGGEAFF.